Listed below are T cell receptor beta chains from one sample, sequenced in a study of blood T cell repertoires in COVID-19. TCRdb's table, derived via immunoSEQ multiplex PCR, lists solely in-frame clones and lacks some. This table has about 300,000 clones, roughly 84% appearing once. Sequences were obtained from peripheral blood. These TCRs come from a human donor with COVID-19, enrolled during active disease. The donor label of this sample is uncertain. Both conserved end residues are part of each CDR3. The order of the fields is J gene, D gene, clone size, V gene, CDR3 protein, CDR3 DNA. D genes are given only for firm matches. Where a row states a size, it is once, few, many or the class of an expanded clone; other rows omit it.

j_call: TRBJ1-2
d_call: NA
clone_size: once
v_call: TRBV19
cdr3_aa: CASSPITSNYGYTF
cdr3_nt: TGTGCCAGTAGTCCTATAACCTCTAACTATGGCTACACCTTC

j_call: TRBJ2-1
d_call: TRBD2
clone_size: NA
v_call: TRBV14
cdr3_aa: CASSRRYGLAEEMGKDEQFF
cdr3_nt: TGTGCCAGCAGCCGTCGGTATGGACTAGCGGAAGAGATGGGAAAGGATGAGCAGTTCTTC

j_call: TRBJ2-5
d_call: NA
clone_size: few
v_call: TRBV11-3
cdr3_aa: CASSAQGLGETQYF
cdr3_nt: TGTGCCAGCAGCGCGCAGGGGCTCGGAGAGACCCAGTACTTC

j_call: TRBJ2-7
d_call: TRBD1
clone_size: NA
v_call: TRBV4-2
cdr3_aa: CASSQNRGHGYEQYF
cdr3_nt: TGTGCCAGCAGCCAAAACAGGGGGCACGGCTACGAGCAGTACTTC

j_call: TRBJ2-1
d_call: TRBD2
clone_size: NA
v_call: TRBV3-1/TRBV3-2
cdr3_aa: CASSHGTSGSNEQFF
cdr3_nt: TGTGCCAGCAGCCACGGGACTAGCGGGAGCAATGAGCAGTTCTTC

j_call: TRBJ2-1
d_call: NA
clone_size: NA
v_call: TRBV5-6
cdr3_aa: CASSLGPRGVGEQFF
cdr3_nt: TGTGCCAGCAGCTTGGGCCCACGGGGAGTGGGTGAGCAGTTCTTC

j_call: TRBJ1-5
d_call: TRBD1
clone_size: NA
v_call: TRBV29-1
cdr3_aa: CSVTQGAGNQPQHF
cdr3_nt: TGCAGCGTTACCCAGGGGGCTGGCAATCAGCCCCAGCATTTT

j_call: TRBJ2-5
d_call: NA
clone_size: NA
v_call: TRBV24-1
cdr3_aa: CATSDSRETQYF
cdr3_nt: TGTGCCACCAGTGATTCGCGGGAGACCCAGTACTTC

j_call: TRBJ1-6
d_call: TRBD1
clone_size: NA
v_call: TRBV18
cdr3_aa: CASSLSDRNSPLHF
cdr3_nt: TGTGCCAGCTCACTTTCGGACAGGAATTCACCCCTCCACTTT

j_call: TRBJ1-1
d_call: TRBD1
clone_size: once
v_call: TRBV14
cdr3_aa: CASSQDTGGWSEAFF
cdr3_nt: TGTGCCAGCAGCCAGGATACAGGGGGCTGGAGTGAAGCTTTCTTT

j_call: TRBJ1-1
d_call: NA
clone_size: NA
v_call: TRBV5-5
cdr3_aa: CASSLGALVTNTEAFF
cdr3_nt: TGTGCCAGCAGCTTGGGGGCTCTGGTGACGAACACTGAAGCTTTCTTT

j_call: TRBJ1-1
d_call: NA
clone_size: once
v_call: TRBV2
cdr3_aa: CASSPSGGMRYTEAFF
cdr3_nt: TGTGCCAGCAGCCCCTCCGGAGGGATGAGGTACACTGAAGCTTTCTTT

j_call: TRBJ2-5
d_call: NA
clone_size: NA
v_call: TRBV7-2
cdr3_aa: CASRGRTAQETQYF
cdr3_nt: TGTGCCAGCAGAGGCCGGACAGCCCAAGAGACCCAGTACTTC

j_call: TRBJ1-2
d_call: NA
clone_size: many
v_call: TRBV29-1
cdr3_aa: CSVPYNYGYTF
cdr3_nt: TGCAGCGTTCCGTATAACTATGGCTACACCTTC

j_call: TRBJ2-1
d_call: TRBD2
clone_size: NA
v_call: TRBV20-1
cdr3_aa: CSASTGLAGVGNEQFF
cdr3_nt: TGCAGTGCTAGTACGGGACTAGCGGGAGTCGGCAATGAGCAGTTCTTC

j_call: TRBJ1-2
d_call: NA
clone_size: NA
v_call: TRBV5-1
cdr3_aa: CASSLDGASGSDYGYTF
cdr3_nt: TGCGCCAGCAGCTTGGATGGGGCGTCTGGTTCAGACTATGGCTACACCTTC

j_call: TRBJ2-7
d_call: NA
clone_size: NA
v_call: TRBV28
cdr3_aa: CASRAERYEQYF
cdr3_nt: TGTGCCAGCAGGGCAGAGAGGTACGAGCAGTACTTC

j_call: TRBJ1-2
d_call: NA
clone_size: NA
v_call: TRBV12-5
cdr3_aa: CASGLQGRGYTF
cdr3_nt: TGTGCTAGTGGTTTACAGGGCCGTGGCTACACCTTC

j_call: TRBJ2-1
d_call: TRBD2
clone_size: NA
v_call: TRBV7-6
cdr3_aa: CASSSILAGPNEQFF
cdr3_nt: TGTGCCAGCAGCTCCATCCTAGCGGGGCCCAATGAGCAGTTCTTC

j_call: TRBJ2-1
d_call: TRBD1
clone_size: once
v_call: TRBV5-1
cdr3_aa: CASSLEGQAYNEQFF
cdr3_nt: TGCGCCAGCAGCTTGGAGGGACAGGCCTACAATGAGCAGTTCTTC

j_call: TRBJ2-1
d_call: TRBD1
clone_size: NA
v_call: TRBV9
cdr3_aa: CASSVRTGASPYNEQFF
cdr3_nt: TGTGCCAGCAGCGTAAGGACAGGCGCGTCCCCCTACAATGAGCAGTTCTTC

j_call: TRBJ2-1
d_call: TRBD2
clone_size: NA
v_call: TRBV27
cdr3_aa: CASSVPLAGYNEQFF
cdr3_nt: TGTGCCAGCAGTGTCCCCTTAGCGGGCTACAATGAGCAGTTCTTC

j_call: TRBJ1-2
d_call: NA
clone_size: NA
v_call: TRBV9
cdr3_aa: CASSHSNYGYTF
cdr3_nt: TGTGCCAGCAGCCACTCTAACTATGGCTACACCTTC

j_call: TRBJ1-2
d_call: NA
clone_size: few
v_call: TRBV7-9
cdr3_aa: CASSLALAADGYTF
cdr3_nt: TGTGCCAGCAGCTTAGCGCTCGCAGCGGATGGCTACACCTTC

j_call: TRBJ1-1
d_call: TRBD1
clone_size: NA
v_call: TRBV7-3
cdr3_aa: CASSSQGASENTEAFF
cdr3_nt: TGTGCCAGCAGCTCTCAGGGGGCTTCCGAGAACACTGAAGCTTTCTTT

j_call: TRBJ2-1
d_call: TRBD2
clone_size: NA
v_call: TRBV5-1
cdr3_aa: CASSVTGTSGFPEQFF
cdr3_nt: TGCGCCAGCAGCGTCACCGGGACTAGCGGGTTCCCGGAGCAGTTCTTC

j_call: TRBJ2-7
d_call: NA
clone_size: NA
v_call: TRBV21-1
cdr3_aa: CASSLPGSSYEQYF
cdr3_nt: TGTGCCAGCAGCCTTCCGGGAAGCTCCTACGAGCAGTACTTC

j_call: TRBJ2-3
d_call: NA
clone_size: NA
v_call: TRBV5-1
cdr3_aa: CAFLASGTDTQYF
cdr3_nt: TGCGCCTTCTTGGCCTCTGGCACAGATACGCAGTATTTT

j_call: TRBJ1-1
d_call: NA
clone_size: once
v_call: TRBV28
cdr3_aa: CASSYRVRIEAFF
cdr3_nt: TGTGCCAGCAGCTACAGGGTGAGGATTGAAGCTTTCTTT

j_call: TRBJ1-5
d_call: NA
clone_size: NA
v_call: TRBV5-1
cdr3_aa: CASSLDPGSNQPQHF
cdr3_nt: TGCGCCAGCAGCTTGGACCCCGGTAGCAATCAGCCCCAGCATTTT

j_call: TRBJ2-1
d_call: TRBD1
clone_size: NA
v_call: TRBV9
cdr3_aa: CASSVAGTGTGLYNEQFF
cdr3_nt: TGTGCCAGCAGCGTGGCCGGAACCGGGACAGGGCTCTACAATGAGCAGTTCTTC

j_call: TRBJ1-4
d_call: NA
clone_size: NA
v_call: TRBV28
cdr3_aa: CASSFSKARVGEKLFF
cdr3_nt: TGTGCCAGCAGTTTCTCCAAGGCCAGGGTTGGGGAAAAACTGTTTTTT

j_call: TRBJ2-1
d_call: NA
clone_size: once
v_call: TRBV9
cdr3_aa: CASSPRVSSYNEQFF
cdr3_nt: TGTGCCAGCAGCCCCCGGGTGAGCTCCTACAATGAGCAGTTCTTC

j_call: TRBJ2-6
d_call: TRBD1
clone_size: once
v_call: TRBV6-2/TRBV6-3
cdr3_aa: CASSYLTGQVYSGANVLTF
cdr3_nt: TGTGCCAGCAGTTACCTAACCGGACAGGTCTACTCTGGGGCCAACGTCCTGACTTTC

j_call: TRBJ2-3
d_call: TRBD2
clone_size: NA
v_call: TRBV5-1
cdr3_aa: CASSPTLAGATDTQYF
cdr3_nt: TGCGCCAGCAGCCCGACCTTAGCGGGAGCCACAGATACGCAGTATTTT

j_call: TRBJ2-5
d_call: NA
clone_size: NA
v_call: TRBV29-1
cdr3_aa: CSVVDTQTQYF
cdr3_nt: TGCAGCGTTGTGGACACACAGACCCAGTACTTC

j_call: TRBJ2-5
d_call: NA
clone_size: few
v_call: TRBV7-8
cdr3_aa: CASSLRVTRGQETQYF
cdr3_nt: TGTGCCAGCAGCTTACGGGTCACGAGAGGACAAGAGACCCAGTACTTC